A single sample is the source of the 25 T cell receptor beta chains below, sequenced in a study of blood T cell repertoires in COVID-19. TCRdb keeps only in-frame clones here, not all; method: immunoSEQ multiplex PCR. The repertoire holds over 130,000 clones, with nearly 80% as singletons. The sequencing input was PBMCs or T cells enriched from blood (not recorded which). The receptors shown here come from a woman aged 45 to 65 who had recovered from COVID-19.

A few counts support this clone. At one end, the junction sequence differs from germline, possibly due to a read error. The rearrangement joins TRBV2 to TRBJ1-4, with 8 bases fitting TRBD1. Germline V gives CDR1 SNHLY, CDR2 FYNNEI. The CDR3 sequence is 15 residues long. In nucleotides, the CDR3 is TGTGCCAGCAGCACCTCCGCCGGGACAGGCGCCAGACAGGGATTT. Translating it yields CASSTSAGTGARQGF.

This clone was seen more than once but under ten times. The chain links TRBV9 to TRBJ1-1, with a tentative D call TRBD1 (6 bases). The CDR3 runs 15 residues. CDR1 is SGDLS and CDR2 is YYNGEE in the germline V gene. The V end was cut by 4 bases, the J end by 1 base, with 14 bases between. The CDR3 protein is CASSPRTATNTEAFF. CDR3 coding DNA: TGTGCCAGCAGCCCCCGGACAGCTACGAACACTGAAGCTTTCTTT.

This clone was observed once. The chain combines TRBV30 with TRBJ1-2, with D unresolved. Trimming shortened V by 2 bases and J by 2 bases, and 12 bases separated the two germline ends. The CDR3 is 14 residues long. From germline, CDR1 is GTSNPN and CDR2 SVGIG (reference sequence). The CDR3 nucleotides are TGTGCCTGGAGTAAAGGCGGGAAGAACTATGGCTACACCTTC. It translates to CAWSKGGKNYGYTF.

As DNA, the CDR3 is TGTGCCAGCAGCGCGTCCCTCGGGACAGGGGGTTCACCCCTCCACTTT. It yields the protein CASSASLGTGGSPLHF. The rearrangement joins TRBV9 to TRBJ1-6; TRBD1 aligns across 11 bases. This CDR3 region has 16 residues. The germline gives CDR1 SGDLS, CDR2 YYNGEE. The V gene end was trimmed by 3 bases and the J gene end by 9 bases; junction bases not matched to a gene: 8.

This clone has just one count. The rearrangement joins TRBV21-1 to TRBJ2-1; the table's D call of TRBD2 was not tested on the DNA. TRBV21-1 is annotated as a pseudogene. This CDR3 spans 16 amino acids. The CDR3 region is CASSHWGLPTYNEQFF. CDR3 DNA: TGTGCCAGCAGCCATTGGGGACTACCGACCTACAATGAGCAGTTCTTC.

V usage is TRBV5-1 and J usage is TRBJ2-2; 9 bases align to TRBD2. Germline-derived CDR1 and CDR2 are SGHRS and YFSETQ. This CDR3 is built from 14 residues. V lost 7 bases to trimming and J lost 3 bases; unmatched junction nucleotides: 4. CDR3 coding DNA: TGCGCCAGCCGGACTAGCGCAGACACCGGGGAGCTGTTTTTT. Its protein is CASRTSADTGELFF.

The gene calls are TRBV3-1 (or the pseudogene TRBV3-2) and TRBJ2-5; maybe TRBD1 (6 bases). Trimming removed 5 bases from V and 2 bases from J, with 15 bases in between. Germline-derived CDR1 and CDR2 are LGHDT and YNNKEL (reference sequence). The CDR3 runs to 15 residues. In nucleotides, the CDR3 is TGTGCCAGCAGCTTTAGGTCAGGGACACAAGAGACCCAGTACTTC. It encodes CASSFRSGTQETQYF.

This clone occurred many times. The chain has TRBV12-3 or TRBV12-4 and TRBJ1-2; perhaps TRBD1 as D (5 bases). The V gene lost 3 bases and the J gene lost 1 base, with 6 bases spanning the gap. This CDR3 has 13 residues. The CDR3 sequence is CASSFDSNYGYTF. The DNA of the CDR3 is TGTGCCAGCAGTTTTGACAGTAACTATGGCTACACCTTC.

The chain couples TRBV21-1 to TRBJ2-1; TRBD1 was called by the table and not checked on the DNA. TRBV21-1 is given as a pseudogene. This CDR3 contains 15 residues. This chain's CDR3 is CASSIPGQGFDEQFF. CDR3 nucleotides: TGTGCCAGCAGCATTCCGGGACAGGGGTTCGATGAGCAGTTCTTC.

The J gene is TRBJ1-3, the V gene TRBV6-5, with a weak D call TRBD1 (6 bases). The CDR3 is 16 amino acids. V lost 0 bases and J 0 bases, leaving 9 bases between the germline ends. From germline, CDR1 is MNHEY and CDR2 SVGAGI. CDR3 sequence: CASSYSTGLSGNTIYF. For the CDR3, the DNA is TGTGCCAGCAGTTACTCGACAGGCCTCTCTGGAAACACCATATATTTT.

V and J are TRBV6-5 and TRBJ1-2; D gene uncertain. This CDR3 is built from 13 residues. Germline V CDR1 and CDR2: MNHEY, SVGAGI. V was pared by 8 bases and J by 3 bases, with 13 bases between. The CDR3 spells CASGLGADYGYTF. DNA for the CDR3: TGTGCCAGCGGTCTGGGAGCGGACTATGGCTACACCTTC.

On this clone: Other DNA sequences of this sample code for an identical CDR3. J is TRBJ2-5 and V is TRBV11-2, with 8 positions matching TRBD1. Per the germline V gene, CDR1 is SGHAT and CDR2 is FQNNGV. With V trimmed by 5 bases and J by 4 bases, 6 bases remained unmatched. The CDR3 is made up of 14 amino acids. The CDR3 DNA follows: TGTGCCAGCAGCCCAGGGGGCAGCGGAGAGACCCAGTACTTC. Its translation: CASSPGGSGETQYF.

The rearrangement links TRBV18 to TRBJ1-4; perhaps TRBD1 as D (6 bases). This CDR3 is 17 amino acids long. The ends were cut back, 0 bases at V and 2 bases at J, with 13 bases in the middle. Germline lookup yields CDR1 KGHSH and CDR2 LQKENI. This chain's CDR3 is CASSPPNLGATNEKLFF. The CDR3 DNA is TGTGCCAGCTCACCACCGAATCTGGGGGCGACTAATGAAAAACTGTTTTTT.

This clone has only a few counts. The CDR3 sequence is CASSLMQVGEQYF. In nucleotides, the CDR3 is TGTGCCAGCAGTTTAATGCAGGTTGGCGAGCAGTACTTC. This chain joins TRBV12-3 or TRBV12-4 and TRBJ2-7; D call uncertain. Trimming took 2 bases from V and 6 from J, leaving 11 bases between them. There are 13 residues in the CDR3.

This chain uses TRBV10-3 with TRBJ2-3; 8 nucleotides match TRBD2. Germline assignment: CDR1 ENHRY and CDR2 SYGVKD. Trimming at V came to 3 bases and at J to 4 bases, leaving 6 bases not matched to a gene. This CDR3 is built from 15 residues. In DNA, the CDR3 is TGTGCCATCAGTGACAGTAGCGGGACCGCAGATACGCAGTATTTT. Translation gives CAISDSSGTADTQYF.

The genes are TRBV27 and TRBJ2-3, with D possibly matching TRBD2 (6 bases). CDR1 MNHEY and CDR2 SMNVEV come from the germline V gene (reference sequence). Trimming shortened V by 4 bases and J by 1 base, and 15 bases separated the two germline ends. This CDR3 contains 16 residues. DNA of the CDR3: TGTGCCAGCAGTTCTCGAAACGGGAGACGCACAGATACGCAGTATTTT. Protein sequence: CASSSRNGRRTDTQYF.

The J gene is TRBJ1-1, the V gene TRBV11-3, with D hard to call. The CDR3 totals 12 residues. Germline CDR1 SGHNT, CDR2 YENEEA. V was pared by 4 bases and J by 10 bases, with 13 bases between. The CDR3, as DNA: TGTGCCAGCAGCTCCTCGTCGGGGAGAGCTTTCTTT. Amino acids: CASSSSSGRAFF.

The chain recombines TRBV7-3 with TRBJ2-5; maybe TRBD2 (7 bases). Germline CDR1 reads SGHTA; CDR2 reads FQGTGA. This CDR3 region has 15 residues. Trimming removed 4 bases at V and 4 bases at J, with 16 bases between. CDR3 residues: CASSSTGGPRETQYF. CDR3 nucleotide sequence: TGTGCCAGCAGCTCTACCGGGGGGCCTAGAGAGACCCAGTACTTC.

The V call is TRBV3-1 (or the pseudogene TRBV3-2), the J call TRBJ2-1; no reliable D call. The germline V gene encodes CDR1 LGHDT and CDR2 YNNKEL (reference sequence). The CDR3 runs 14 residues. With 5 bases removed from V and 4 bases from J, the gap between germline ends came to 12 bases. CDR3 sequence (DNA): TGTGCCAGCAGCTACATTGACAAGTACAATGAGCAGTTCTTC. It codes for CASSYIDKYNEQFF.

This sequence joins TRBV7-9 and TRBJ1-1, with 7 bases lining up with TRBD1. V was pared by 4 bases and J by 4 bases, with 12 bases of the junction left unmatched. The germline gives CDR1 SEHNR, CDR2 FQNEAQ (reference sequence). The CDR3 contains 16 residues. CDR3 sequence reads: CASSSRPTGWGTEAFF. The CDR3 nucleotides are TGTGCCAGCAGCTCTAGGCCGACAGGGTGGGGCACTGAAGCTTTCTTT.

This chain connects TRBV7-3 to TRBJ2-1; 15 positions agree with TRBD2. The CDR3 contains 19 residues. The germline CDR1 and CDR2 sequences are SGHTA and FQGTGA. J gave up 0 bases and V 5 bases, and 8 bases lay outside the gene matches. DNA of the CDR3: TGTGCCAGCAGCCTCCCTCGGACTAGCGGGAGGGCCTCCTACAATGAGCAGTTCTTC. The encoded protein is CASSLPRTSGRASYNEQFF.

This chain uses TRBV7-3 with TRBJ2-1, with a weak D call TRBD2 (7 bases). Trimming removed 4 bases at V and 0 bases at J, with 13 bases between. The germline CDR1 and CDR2 sequences are SGHTA and FQGTGA. The CDR3 runs to 16 residues. The CDR3 here is CASSSRGGVSYNEQFF. CDR3 sequence (DNA): TGTGCCAGCAGCTCTAGGGGGGGCGTCTCCTACAATGAGCAGTTCTTC.

The chain is built from TRBV7-2 and TRBJ2-3, with D possibly matching TRBD2 (5 bases). This CDR3 spans 17 amino acids. Germline CDR1 is SGHTA and CDR2 is FQGNSA. V shed 2 bases and J shed 2 bases, with 17 bases lying between them. The CDR3 DNA follows: TGTGCCAGCAGCTTAAATCCTAGCTGGCGTGTCACAGATACGCAGTATTTT. Encoded protein: CASSLNPSWRVTDTQYF.

The rearrangement uses TRBV7-8 and TRBJ1-3; no definite D call. There are 17 residues in the CDR3. CDR1 and CDR2 (germline): SGHVS, FQNEAQ. The germline V and J ends were trimmed by 0 bases and 0 bases, with 12 bases remaining between them. DNA of the CDR3: TGTGCCAGCAGCTTAGCCTCGGGAGGGCTCTCTGGAAACACCATATATTTT. Protein sequence: CASSLASGGLSGNTIYF.

This chain joins TRBV5-1 and TRBJ2-2, with 7 nucleotides matching TRBD1. This CDR3 has 16 amino acids. In germline, CDR1 is SGHRS, CDR2 YFSETQ. The V segment lost 7 bases and the J segment 1 base; nucleotides outside the gene matches: 10. CDR3 sequence reads: CASGTDREMNTGELFF. The CDR3 region has the DNA TGCGCCAGCGGAACAGACAGGGAGATGAACACCGGGGAGCTGTTTTTT.